Listed below are T cell receptor beta chains from one sample, sequenced in a study of blood T cell repertoires in COVID-19. The method was immunoSEQ multiplex PCR; TCRdb's version includes in-frame clones alone and lacks a portion of them. The repertoire holds around 230,000 clones, with 86% as singletons. Material: PBMCs or T cells enriched from blood (not recorded which). Receptor source: a woman aged 40 to 50 with acute COVID-19. CDR3s include the opening cysteine and the closing phenylalanine or tryptophan. The order of the fields is V gene, J gene, D gene, CDR3 length, clone size, CDR3 protein, CDR3 DNA. The D gene is left open where the match is weak. Expanded clones get a size class; other rows say once, few or many, or leave the size out.

v_call: TRBV12-3/TRBV12-4; j_call: TRBJ2-1; d_call: NA; cdr3_length: 12; clone_size: NA; cdr3_aa: CASSTGSNEQFF; cdr3_nt: TGTGCCAGCAGTACAGGGTCCAATGAGCAGTTCTTC
v_call: TRBV2; j_call: TRBJ2-7; d_call: TRBD1; cdr3_length: 14; clone_size: NA; cdr3_aa: CASRPTGQGGEQYF; cdr3_nt: TGTGCCAGCCGCCCCACGGGACAGGGTGGCGAGCAGTACTTC
v_call: TRBV6-5; j_call: TRBJ2-7; d_call: TRBD2; cdr3_length: 14; clone_size: NA; cdr3_aa: CASSSREGNYEQYF; cdr3_nt: TGTGCCAGCTCCAGCCGGGAGGGGAACTACGAGCAGTACTTC
v_call: TRBV6-5; j_call: TRBJ2-7; d_call: TRBD1; cdr3_length: 15; clone_size: NA; cdr3_aa: CASILGQALSYEQYF; cdr3_nt: TGTGCCAGCATTCTCGGACAGGCCCTCTCCTACGAGCAGTACTTC
v_call: TRBV7-8; j_call: TRBJ2-3; d_call: TRBD2; cdr3_length: 16; clone_size: NA; cdr3_aa: CASSLVSGRAIDTQYF; cdr3_nt: TGTGCCAGCAGCTTAGTTAGCGGGAGGGCCATAGATACGCAGTATTTT
v_call: TRBV11-2; j_call: TRBJ1-2; d_call: TRBD1; cdr3_length: 15; clone_size: NA; cdr3_aa: CASSSTGASNYGYTF; cdr3_nt: TGTGCCAGCAGCTCAACAGGGGCCTCAAACTATGGCTACACCTTC
v_call: TRBV3-1/TRBV3-2; j_call: TRBJ2-3; d_call: NA; cdr3_length: 15; clone_size: NA; cdr3_aa: CASSQVTGATDTQYF; cdr3_nt: TGTGCCAGCAGCCAAGTGACAGGTGCGACAGATACGCAGTATTTT
v_call: TRBV5-1; j_call: TRBJ2-1; d_call: TRBD2; cdr3_length: 15; clone_size: NA; cdr3_aa: CASSLSTSGYNEQFF; cdr3_nt: TGCGCCAGCAGCTTGTCGACTAGCGGGTACAATGAGCAGTTCTTC
v_call: TRBV6-5; j_call: TRBJ1-3; d_call: NA; cdr3_length: 12; clone_size: NA; cdr3_aa: CASTSEGNTIYF; cdr3_nt: TGTGCCAGCACCAGCGAAGGAAACACCATATATTTT
v_call: TRBV6-6; j_call: TRBJ2-7; d_call: TRBD1; cdr3_length: 15; clone_size: NA; cdr3_aa: CASSYSGTAIDEQYF; cdr3_nt: TGTGCCAGCAGTTACTCGGGGACAGCAATCGACGAGCAGTACTTC
v_call: TRBV6-6; j_call: TRBJ2-6; d_call: NA; cdr3_length: 15; clone_size: NA; cdr3_aa: CASSPQGTGANVLTF; cdr3_nt: TGTGCCAGCAGTCCACAGGGAACTGGGGCCAACGTCCTGACTTTC
v_call: TRBV7-9; j_call: TRBJ2-1; d_call: NA; cdr3_length: 13; clone_size: NA; cdr3_aa: CASSLAQPSEKFF; cdr3_nt: TGTGCCAGCAGCTTAGCACAGCCATCAGAGAAGTTCTTC
v_call: TRBV21-1; j_call: TRBJ1-2; d_call: NA; cdr3_length: 16; clone_size: NA; cdr3_aa: CASSSGGLGPNYGYTF; cdr3_nt: TGTGCCAGCAGTTCTGGAGGGTTGGGGCCTAACTATGGCTACACCTTC
v_call: TRBV5-4; j_call: TRBJ1-1; d_call: NA; cdr3_length: 13; clone_size: NA; cdr3_aa: CASSSNRVGEAFF; cdr3_nt: TGTGCCAGCAGCTCGAACAGGGTAGGGGAAGCTTTCTTT
v_call: TRBV7-8; j_call: TRBJ2-3; d_call: NA; cdr3_length: 14; clone_size: NA; cdr3_aa: CASSLILGTDTQYF; cdr3_nt: TGTGCCAGCAGCTTAATTTTAGGCACAGATACGCAGTATTTT
v_call: TRBV28; j_call: TRBJ2-5; d_call: TRBD2; cdr3_length: 13; clone_size: NA; cdr3_aa: CASQTSGVETQYF; cdr3_nt: TGTGCCAGCCAGACTAGCGGGGTAGAGACCCAGTACTTC
v_call: TRBV5-5; j_call: TRBJ1-1; d_call: TRBD1; cdr3_length: 16; clone_size: NA; cdr3_aa: CASSVREGASGTEAFF; cdr3_nt: TGTGCCAGCAGCGTAAGAGAGGGGGCGAGCGGCACTGAAGCTTTCTTT
v_call: TRBV5-1; j_call: TRBJ2-1; d_call: TRBD1; cdr3_length: 13; clone_size: NA; cdr3_aa: CASSRTGGDEQFF; cdr3_nt: TGCGCCAGCAGCAGGACAGGGGGCGATGAGCAGTTCTTC
v_call: TRBV27; j_call: TRBJ2-1; d_call: TRBD2; cdr3_length: 18; clone_size: NA; cdr3_aa: CASSIGTSGPSSYNEQFF; cdr3_nt: TGTGCCAGCAGTATCGGGACTAGCGGCCCAAGCTCCTACAATGAGCAGTTCTTC
v_call: TRBV6-5; j_call: TRBJ1-2; d_call: NA; cdr3_length: 15; clone_size: NA; cdr3_aa: CASTPEAGGGYGYTF; cdr3_nt: TGTGCCAGCACTCCCGAAGCTGGGGGAGGCTATGGCTACACCTTC
v_call: TRBV27; j_call: TRBJ2-3; d_call: NA; cdr3_length: 14; clone_size: NA; cdr3_aa: CASSLGLATDTQYF; cdr3_nt: TGTGCCAGCAGTTTAGGTCTAGCAACAGATACGCAGTATTTT
v_call: TRBV7-8; j_call: TRBJ1-3; d_call: TRBD1; cdr3_length: 15; clone_size: NA; cdr3_aa: CASSSDRVTGNTIYF; cdr3_nt: TGTGCCAGCAGCTCCGACAGGGTAACTGGAAACACCATATATTTT
v_call: TRBV25-1; j_call: TRBJ2-2; d_call: TRBD2; cdr3_length: 15; clone_size: NA; cdr3_aa: CASSLAGGRTGELFF; cdr3_nt: TGTGCCAGCAGTTTAGCGGGAGGTAGGACCGGGGAGCTGTTTTTT
v_call: TRBV27; j_call: TRBJ2-5; d_call: TRBD2; cdr3_length: 14; clone_size: NA; cdr3_aa: CASNNSGSFETQYF; cdr3_nt: TGTGCCAGTAATAATAGCGGGAGTTTTGAGACCCAGTACTTC
v_call: TRBV18; j_call: TRBJ1-2; d_call: TRBD1; cdr3_length: 14; clone_size: NA; cdr3_aa: CASSIGTVNYGYTF; cdr3_nt: TGTGCCAGCTCAATCGGGACAGTGAACTATGGCTACACCTTC
v_call: TRBV11-2; j_call: TRBJ2-5; d_call: TRBD2; cdr3_length: 13; clone_size: once; cdr3_aa: CASSPGLAETQYF; cdr3_nt: TGTGCCAGCAGCCCGGGACTAGCGGAGACCCAGTACTTC
v_call: TRBV25-1; j_call: TRBJ1-5; d_call: NA; cdr3_length: 14; clone_size: NA; cdr3_aa: CASSEWTGNQPQHF; cdr3_nt: TGTGCCAGCAGTGAATGGACTGGCAATCAGCCCCAGCATTTT
v_call: TRBV7-8; j_call: TRBJ2-1; d_call: TRBD2; cdr3_length: 14; clone_size: NA; cdr3_aa: CASSLVAGVNEQFF; cdr3_nt: TGTGCCAGCAGCTTAGTCGCGGGAGTAAATGAGCAGTTCTTC
v_call: TRBV5-1; j_call: TRBJ2-1; d_call: TRBD2; cdr3_length: 16; clone_size: NA; cdr3_aa: CASSLVGTSGDNEQFF; cdr3_nt: TGCGCCAGCAGCTTGGTCGGGACTAGCGGAGACAATGAGCAGTTCTTC
v_call: TRBV21-1; j_call: TRBJ2-3; d_call: NA; cdr3_length: 16; clone_size: NA; cdr3_aa: CASSKHRDSDTDTQYF; cdr3_nt: TGTGCCAGCAGCAAACACCGGGACAGCGACACAGATACGCAGTATTTT
v_call: TRBV19; j_call: TRBJ2-7; d_call: NA; cdr3_length: 14; clone_size: few; cdr3_aa: CASSPGLGGNEQYF; cdr3_nt: TGTGCCAGTAGCCCTGGTTTGGGCGGGAACGAGCAGTACTTC
v_call: TRBV7-9; j_call: TRBJ2-1; d_call: NA; cdr3_length: 14; clone_size: NA; cdr3_aa: CASSLEGVGNEQFF; cdr3_nt: TGTGCCAGCAGCTTAGAGGGAGTGGGCAATGAGCAGTTCTTC
v_call: TRBV10-3; j_call: TRBJ2-7; d_call: TRBD1; cdr3_length: 17; clone_size: once; cdr3_aa: CAISDSGRGTGSYEQYF; cdr3_nt: TGTGCCATCAGTGACTCCGGCCGCGGGACAGGGAGTTACGAGCAGTACTTC
v_call: TRBV19; j_call: TRBJ1-4; d_call: TRBD1; cdr3_length: 14; clone_size: NA; cdr3_aa: CASRAGQGDEKLFF; cdr3_nt: TGTGCCAGTAGGGCCGGACAGGGGGACGAAAAACTGTTTTTT
v_call: TRBV2; j_call: TRBJ2-7; d_call: TRBD2; cdr3_length: 15; clone_size: NA; cdr3_aa: CASSDPAGVPYEQYF; cdr3_nt: TGTGCCAGCAGTGATCCGGCGGGAGTCCCCTACGAGCAGTACTTC
v_call: TRBV6-5; j_call: TRBJ2-1; d_call: TRBD2; cdr3_length: 13; clone_size: NA; cdr3_aa: CAISGGAGNEQFF; cdr3_nt: TGTGCCATCTCGGGGGGGGCGGGCAATGAGCAGTTCTTC
v_call: TRBV4-2; j_call: TRBJ1-2; d_call: TRBD1; cdr3_length: 15; clone_size: NA; cdr3_aa: CASSQPGTGFYGYTF; cdr3_nt: TGTGCCAGCAGCCAACCCGGGACAGGGTTCTATGGCTACACCTTC
v_call: TRBV2; j_call: TRBJ2-7; d_call: NA; cdr3_length: 11; clone_size: NA; cdr3_aa: CASSFPGKQYF; cdr3_nt: TGTGCCAGCAGTTTCCCAGGGAAGCAGTACTTC
v_call: TRBV9; j_call: TRBJ1-3; d_call: TRBD1; cdr3_length: 16; clone_size: NA; cdr3_aa: CASSVGGTVSGNTIYF; cdr3_nt: TGTGCCAGCAGCGTGGGCGGGACAGTGTCTGGAAACACCATATATTTT
v_call: TRBV18; j_call: TRBJ2-7; d_call: NA; cdr3_length: 13; clone_size: NA; cdr3_aa: CASSPESGGEQYF; cdr3_nt: TGTGCCAGCTCACCCGAGTCGGGTGGCGAGCAGTACTTC
v_call: TRBV5-1; j_call: TRBJ2-1; d_call: TRBD1; cdr3_length: 15; clone_size: NA; cdr3_aa: CASSLGQGESNEQFF; cdr3_nt: TGCGCCAGCAGCTTGGGACAGGGGGAAAGCAATGAGCAGTTCTTC
v_call: TRBV2; j_call: TRBJ1-1; d_call: TRBD1; cdr3_length: 15; clone_size: once; cdr3_aa: CASTELGQANTEAFF; cdr3_nt: TGTGCCAGCACTGAATTGGGACAGGCGAACACTGAAGCTTTCTTT
v_call: TRBV19; j_call: TRBJ2-3; d_call: TRBD1; cdr3_length: 13; clone_size: NA; cdr3_aa: CAVRDRGTDTQYF; cdr3_nt: TGTGCCGTCCGGGACAGGGGGACAGATACGCAGTATTTT
v_call: TRBV7-6; j_call: TRBJ2-3; d_call: NA; cdr3_length: 15; clone_size: NA; cdr3_aa: CASRATHSRVDTQYF; cdr3_nt: TGTGCCAGCAGGGCCACTCATAGCAGGGTGGATACGCAGTATTTT
v_call: TRBV4-2; j_call: TRBJ2-7; d_call: NA; cdr3_length: 15; clone_size: NA; cdr3_aa: CASSPIADGGYEQYF; cdr3_nt: TGTGCCAGCAGCCCGATCGCCGACGGGGGCTACGAGCAGTACTTC
v_call: TRBV7-6; j_call: TRBJ2-2; d_call: NA; cdr3_length: 15; clone_size: NA; cdr3_aa: CASSPRAENTGELFF; cdr3_nt: TGTGCCAGCAGCCCGCGGGCGGAGAACACCGGGGAGCTGTTTTTT
v_call: TRBV19; j_call: TRBJ2-3; d_call: NA; cdr3_length: 16; clone_size: NA; cdr3_aa: CATTSRGGTSTDTQYF; cdr3_nt: TGTGCCACCACCTCTCGTGGCGGGACTAGCACAGATACGCAGTATTTT
v_call: TRBV4-1; j_call: TRBJ2-1; d_call: TRBD2; cdr3_length: 15; clone_size: NA; cdr3_aa: CASSQDPGEGNEQFF; cdr3_nt: TGCGCCAGCAGCCAAGATCCGGGGGAGGGGAATGAGCAGTTCTTC
v_call: TRBV24-1; j_call: TRBJ1-2; d_call: NA; cdr3_length: 13; clone_size: NA; cdr3_aa: CATSWADNYGYTF; cdr3_nt: TGTGCCACCAGTTGGGCAGATAACTATGGCTACACCTTC
v_call: TRBV5-4; j_call: TRBJ1-1; d_call: NA; cdr3_length: 13; clone_size: NA; cdr3_aa: CASSSQQTDEAFF; cdr3_nt: TGTGCCAGCAGCTCTCAGCAAACAGATGAAGCTTTCTTT
v_call: TRBV5-1; j_call: TRBJ1-3; d_call: NA; cdr3_length: 15; clone_size: NA; cdr3_aa: CASSLAGVSRNTIYF; cdr3_nt: TGCGCCAGCAGCTTGGCCGGGGTCTCGAGAAACACCATATATTTT
v_call: TRBV7-6; j_call: TRBJ2-7; d_call: NA; cdr3_length: 14; clone_size: few; cdr3_aa: CASSLQGSAYEQYF; cdr3_nt: TGTGCCAGCAGCTTACAGGGGTCAGCCTACGAGCAGTACTTC
v_call: TRBV2; j_call: TRBJ2-1; d_call: TRBD2; cdr3_length: 15; clone_size: NA; cdr3_aa: CASRASGRAYNEQFF; cdr3_nt: TGTGCCAGCAGGGCCAGCGGGAGGGCCTACAATGAGCAGTTCTTC
v_call: TRBV11-2; j_call: TRBJ1-2; d_call: TRBD1; cdr3_length: 14; clone_size: NA; cdr3_aa: CAVSLTGGFYGYTF; cdr3_nt: TGTGCCGTGTCCTTGACAGGGGGATTCTATGGCTACACCTTC
v_call: TRBV6-2/TRBV6-3; j_call: TRBJ1-2; d_call: NA; cdr3_length: 14; clone_size: NA; cdr3_aa: CASSKQGANYGYTF; cdr3_nt: TGTGCCAGCAGTAAACAGGGAGCTAACTATGGCTACACCTTC
v_call: TRBV5-4; j_call: TRBJ2-1; d_call: TRBD2; cdr3_length: 15; clone_size: NA; cdr3_aa: CASSETSGVDNEQFF; cdr3_nt: TGTGCCAGCAGCGAGACTAGCGGGGTTGACAATGAGCAGTTCTTC
v_call: TRBV21-1; j_call: TRBJ2-7; d_call: NA; cdr3_length: 14; clone_size: NA; cdr3_aa: CASTPSGRAQEQYF; cdr3_nt: TGTGCCAGCACCCCAAGCGGGAGGGCGCAAGAGCAGTACTTC
v_call: TRBV7-2; j_call: TRBJ1-1; d_call: NA; cdr3_length: 12; clone_size: NA; cdr3_aa: CASSPRIAEAFF; cdr3_nt: TGTGCCAGCAGCCCGAGGATTGCTGAAGCTTTCTTT
v_call: TRBV30; j_call: TRBJ2-1; d_call: NA; cdr3_length: 13; clone_size: NA; cdr3_aa: CAWSLGAYNEQFF; cdr3_nt: TGTGCCTGGAGTTTAGGAGCCTACAATGAGCAGTTCTTC